This T cell receptor beta chain was sequenced in a study of blood T cell repertoires in COVID-19. The wider study: Sites across the United States, Italy and Spain contributed samples from acute and convalescent COVID-19.

Original handling: Amplification of reference gene primers was used by the study to estimate nucleated cell counts. Libraries were prepared by immunoSEQ multiplex PCR; TCRdb keeps only in-frame clonotypes and omits some of them. That table is the source of V, J and clone size, and D and trimming were worked out from the DNA. This table holds tens of thousands of clones, about 80% found once. Patients at the Seattle site were enrolled during active infection and followed longitudinally. The sequence came from a man aged 30 to 39 with COVID-19, enrolled during active disease. Sequencing input: peripheral blood.

CDR3 nucleotides: TGTGCCACCAGTGATCGCTCGGGGGGAACCCCCTATACGCAGTATTTT. Translating it yields CATSDRSGGTPYTQYF. The V and J genes are TRBV24-1 and TRBJ2-3; 7 nucleotides align to TRBD2. Trimming took 3 bases from V and 7 from J; bases not matched to a gene: 12. The CDR3 consists of 16 residues. The V gene's germline CDR1 is KGHDR and CDR2 SFDVKD.